This TCR beta chain derives from a study of human T cells and chemical hapten exposure. The time point was: patch test 1, 2 weeks after DPC sensitization. Sample treatment: therapeutic diphenylcyclopropenone sensitization with weekly scalp DPC. TCRdb redid the calling of the RACE reads with MiXCR, one entry per CDR3 protein. This table holds some 170,000 distinct CDR3 sequences, about 20% found once. CDR1 and CDR2 (germline): LNHNV, YYDKDF (reference sequence). The CDR3 is made up of 16 amino acids. V lost 2 bases, J lost 6 bases, and 17 bases lay in between. Here the sequenced sample was whole blood, taken in connection with sensitization to the hapten diphenylcyclopropenone (DPC). The receptor comes from a woman aged 45-60 years with alopecia areata. Some clones in this sample may be carry-over from other donors' samples. The chain uses TRBV15 and TRBJ1-3, with a weak D call TRBD1 (6 bases). The CDR3 loop is CATSRLGGQKINTIYF. The CDR3 DNA sequence: TGTGCCACCAGCAGACTAGGGGGACAAAAAATAAACACCATATATTTT.